This T cell receptor beta chain is drawn from a study of blood T cell repertoires in COVID-19. Clones were read by immunoSEQ multiplex PCR, and TCRdb kept only the in-frame ones, dropping some. The repertoire holds around 250,000 clones, with 70% to 90% as singletons. Clinical histories supplied by participants themselves formed the basis of cohort assignment. V lost 4 bases to trimming and J lost 5 bases, with 17 bases between them. Germline V gene lookup returns CDR1 SEHNR and CDR2 FQNEAQ (reference sequence). The CDR3 runs to 15 residues. This TCR came from a woman in her forties or fifties who had recovered from COVID-19. The sequencing input was PBMCs or T cells enriched from blood (not recorded which). The chain carries TRBV7-9 and TRBJ1-1; D is possibly TRBD1 (5 bases). The CDR3 here is CASSSGLGEGTEAFF. DNA for the CDR3: TGTGCCAGCAGCTCAGGCCTAGGGGAAGGGACTGAAGCTTTCTTT. The full variable domain, rest sourced from reference TRBV7-9 and TRBJ1-1, is DTGVSQNPRHKITKRGQNVTFRCDPISEHNRLYWYRQTLGQGPEFLTYFQNEAQLEKSRLLSDRFSAERPKGSFSTLEIQRTEQGDSAMYLCASSSGLGEGTEAFFGQGTRLTVV.